One sample yielded the 25 T cell receptor beta chains listed below, sequenced in a study of beta chain features in type 1 diabetes. General study findings and limits: Across all four CD4+ subsets, people with type 1 diabetes showed modestly shorter TCRB CDR3s.

TCRB transcripts that were expressed got sequenced, as all of the isolated RNA had been reverse transcribed. Sequencing used immunoSEQ multiplex PCR; TCRdb keeps in-frame clones, though not all of them. This table has 200,000 to 250,000 clones, about 14% appearing once. These TCRs' antigens remain unknown. Sequencing input: naive CD4+ T cells from blood. The receptors were gathered from a man younger than 45 with type 1 diabetes.

This clone was picked up one time. The chain recombines TRBV5-4 with TRBJ2-3; tentative D call: TRBD1 (5 bases). The CDR3 spans 14 residues. The germline V gene encodes CDR1 SGHNT and CDR2 YYREEE (reference sequence). Trimming left V 0 bases short and J 0 bases short, with 5 bases between. The CDR3 sequence is CASSLEGSTDTQYF. As DNA, the CDR3 is TGTGCCAGCAGCTTGGAGGGGAGCACAGATACGCAGTATTTT.

In this sample, this clone turned up a few times. The gene calls are TRBV11-2 and TRBJ2-7; a weak D match, TRBD2 (5 bases). V lost 4 bases and J 2 bases, leaving 9 bases between the germline ends. Germline values: CDR1 SGHAT, CDR2 FQNNGV. This CDR3 has 13 amino acids. CDR3 amino acids: CASSWAGTYEQYF. The CDR3 DNA reads TGTGCCAGCAGCTGGGCCGGGACCTACGAGCAGTACTTC. Based on the CDR3 plus reference TRBV11-2 and TRBJ2-7, the full variable domain is EAGVAQSPRYKIIEKRQSVAFWCNPISGHATLYWYQQILGQGPKLLIQFQNNGVVDDSQLPKDRFSAERLKGVDSTLKIQPAKLEDSAVYLCASSWAGTYEQYFGPGTRLTVT.

The chain employs TRBV5-4 and TRBJ2-7; 8 bases line up with TRBD1. J gave up 7 bases and V 7 bases, and 7 bases lay outside the gene matches. The CDR3 consists of 12 residues. Per germline, CDR1 SGHNT and CDR2 YYREEE (reference sequence). The CDR3 is CASGTDRGEQYF. The DNA for the CDR3 is TGTGCCAGCGGCACCGACAGGGGAGAGCAGTACTTC.

Only a few counts were recorded for this clone. This chain connects TRBV4-1 to TRBJ2-1; D is possibly TRBD2 (5 bases). The CDR3 is made up of 15 amino acids. V lost 4 bases and J lost 0, with 10 bases in between. Looked up from germline, CDR1 is MGHRA and CDR2 is YSYEKL. CDR3 nucleotides: TGCGCCAGCAGCCTAGCGTCTCCCTCCTACAATGAGCAGTTCTTC. It is translated as CASSLASPSYNEQFF.

A single count supports this clone. J is TRBJ1-5 and V is TRBV18; the match to TRBD1 covers 8 bases. Trimming cost V 5 bases and J 9 bases; bases outside gene matches: 12. Germline-derived CDR1 and CDR2 are KGHSH and LQKENI. The CDR3 runs 15 residues. The CDR3 DNA follows: TGTGCCAGCTCAACGCAGGGGGCTGCAGACGGGCCCCAGCATTTT. It specifies CASSTQGAADGPQHF.

This clone was seen only a few times. The CDR3 DNA reads TGTGCCAGTAGCCCCAGGGACAGAGTAAACACCGGGGAGCTGTTTTTT. This codes for CASSPRDRVNTGELFF. The chain uses TRBV19 and TRBJ2-2; 7 bases are shared with TRBD1. The CDR3 length is 16 residues. The trim removed 6 bases at V and 2 bases at J, leaving 9 bases unmatched. CDR1 and CDR2 (germline): LNHDA, SQIVND (reference sequence).

There are a few counts of this clone. This rearrangement joins TRBV7-9 to TRBJ2-5; D may be TRBD1 (6 bases). This CDR3 has 16 residues. Trimming stripped 5 bases from V and 4 bases from J, with 20 bases between. Looked up from germline, CDR1 is SEHNR and CDR2 is FQNEAQ (reference sequence). The CDR3 DNA reads as TGTGCCAGCAGCCCAGCCGGGACAATAGTGGGAGAGACCCAGTACTTC. Translation: CASSPAGTIVGETQYF.

This clone has just a few counts. The chain is built from TRBV14 and TRBJ2-7; 7 bases map to TRBD2. Germline V gene lookup returns CDR1 SGHDN and CDR2 FVKESK. The length of the CDR3 is 15 residues. With 4 bases clipped from V and 7 bases from J, the junction kept 13 bases outside the gene matches. The CDR3 here is CASSLSLGAGREQYF. The CDR3 DNA reads TGTGCCAGCAGCCTCTCCCTAGGGGCCGGGAGGGAGCAGTACTTC.

This clone was seen a handful of times. The V gene is TRBV4-2, the J gene TRBJ2-7, with 9 bases matching TRBD2. This CDR3 has 17 amino acids. Per the germline V gene, CDR1 is LGHNA and CDR2 is YNFKEQ. The trim removed 1 base at V and 9 bases at J, leaving 16 bases unmatched. CDR3 amino acids: CASSQGGAGGLPTTQYF. The CDR3 DNA reads TGTGCCAGCAGCCAAGGGGGGGCGGGAGGGCTACCTACTACGCAGTACTTC.

This clone appeared a few times. This rearrangement joins TRBV9 to TRBJ1-2; D not certain. Germline values: CDR1 SGDLS, CDR2 YYNGEE. This CDR3 comprises 14 residues. The germline V and J ends were trimmed by 4 bases and 5 bases, with 15 bases remaining between them. CDR3 coding DNA: TGTGCCAGCAGCCCCCGAGAGGGCCGGTATGGCTACACCTTC. Protein sequence: CASSPREGRYGYTF. The full variable domain, completed using reference TRBV9 and TRBJ1-2, is DSGVTQTPKHLITATGQRVTLRCSPRSGDLSVYWYQQSLDQGLQFLIQYYNGEERAKGNILERFSAQQFPDLHSELNLSSLELGDSALYFCASSPREGRYGYTFGSGTRLTVV.

This clone has more than one count but fewer than ten. The rearrangement uses TRBV18 and TRBJ2-2, with 7 bases aligning to TRBD2. CDR1 and CDR2 from the germline V gene are KGHSH and LQKENI. This CDR3 contains 16 residues. The V gene end was trimmed by 0 bases and the J gene end by 7 bases; junction bases not matched to a gene: 8. The CDR3 sequence is CASSPPSTGGYGELFF. The CDR3 region has the DNA TGTGCCAGCTCACCACCTTCTACGGGGGGATACGGGGAGCTGTTTTTT.

The CDR3 is CASSPRTGQGYYEQYF. CDR3 DNA: TGTGCCAGCAGCCCAAGGACGGGACAGGGTTACTACGAGCAGTACTTC. The chain couples TRBV16 to TRBJ2-7; 9 bases agree with TRBD1. The V and J ends lost 4 bases and 3 bases, in that order; junction bases with no gene match: 10. This CDR3 is 16 amino acids long. Germline V lookup: CDR1 KGHSY, CDR2 FQNENV. The full variable domain, completed using reference TRBV16 and TRBJ2-7, is GEEVAQTPKHLVRGEGQKAKLYCAPIKGHSYVFWYQQVLKNEFKFLISFQNENVFDETGMPKERFSAKCLPNSPCSLEIQATKLEDSAVYFCASSPRTGQGYYEQYFGPGTRLTVT.

This clone was picked up a small number of times. The chain recombines TRBV6-5 with TRBJ1-2; TRBD1 aligns across 9 bases. The V segment lost 0 bases and the J segment 6 bases; nucleotides outside the gene matches: 8. CDR3 size: 16 residues. Per the germline V gene, CDR1 is MNHEY and CDR2 is SVGAGI. The CDR3 DNA follows: TGTGCCAGCAGTTACTCGATGGTTGGGACAGGGCATGGCTACACCTTC. Its translation is CASSYSMVGTGHGYTF.

In this sample, this clone turned up a few times. The chain carries TRBV19 and TRBJ2-7; D may be TRBD1 (6 bases). CDR1 and CDR2 (germline): LNHDA, SQIVND (reference sequence). The CDR3 runs to 15 residues. Trimming took off 5 bases at V and 2 bases at J, with 16 bases between the two ends. The CDR3 DNA is TGTGCCAGTAGTCCACAGGGCGTGGGTCCCTACGAGCAGTACTTC. Protein product: CASSPQGVGPYEQYF.

This sequence joins TRBV11-3 and TRBJ2-7; D is perhaps TRBD1 (5 bases). Germline CDR1 SGHNT, CDR2 YENEEA. The CDR3 runs to 14 residues. V was pared by 6 bases and J by 0 bases, with 12 bases between. Here the CDR3 DNA reads TGTGCCAGCAGATCTACACAGGTCTCCTACGAGCAGTACTTC. This codes for CASRSTQVSYEQYF.

The rearrangement joins TRBV5-1 to TRBJ2-7; possible D gene TRBD1, 6 bases. Trimming shortened V by 5 bases and J by 0 bases, and 12 bases separated the two germline ends. The CDR3 is 14 amino acids. Germline values: CDR1 SGHRS, CDR2 YFSETQ. The CDR3 sequence: CASSVDRSSYEQYF. The CDR3 DNA is TGCGCCAGCAGTGTTGACAGGAGCTCCTACGAGCAGTACTTC. Filled out from reference TRBV5-1 and TRBJ2-7, the complete variable domain reads KAGVTQTPRYLIKTRGQQVTLSCSPISGHRSVSWYQQTPGQGLQFLFEYFSETQRNKGNFPGRFSGRQFSNSRSEMNVSTLELGDSALYLCASSVDRSSYEQYFGPGTRLTVT.

The chain employs TRBV6-1 and TRBJ1-1; D perhaps matches TRBD1 (6 bases). CDR1 MNHNS and CDR2 SASEGT come from the germline V gene. Trimming took off 9 bases at V and 1 base at J, with 12 bases between the two ends. The CDR3 is 13 residues long. For the CDR3, the DNA is TGTGCCAGTAGGACAGACTCGAACACTGAAGCTTTCTTT. Residues: CASRTDSNTEAFF.

The V gene is TRBV5-1, the J gene TRBJ2-5, with TRBD2 matching 10 bases. Germline V gene data show CDR1 as SGHRS and CDR2 as YFSETQ. The CDR3 loop spans 16 amino acids. The ends lost 3 bases at V and 1 base at J; junction bases unmatched: 6. The CDR3: CASSWGSSGGQETQYF. DNA of the CDR3: TGCGCCAGCAGCTGGGGGTCTAGCGGGGGCCAAGAGACCCAGTACTTC.

The chain joins TRBV18 to TRBJ1-1; possibly TRBD1 for D (5 bases). The CDR3 covers 15 residues. CDR1 is KGHSH and CDR2 is LQKENI in the germline V gene. V was trimmed by 4 bases and J by 0 bases, leaving 12 bases between them. The CDR3 loop reads CASSLQDKMNTEAFF. In nucleotides, the CDR3 is TGTGCCAGCTCACTACAGGATAAAATGAACACTGAAGCTTTCTTT.

This clone was seen only a few times. This chain links TRBV5-4 with TRBJ2-2; TRBD2 matches 15 bases. Trimming took 0 bases from V and 4 from J; bases not matched to a gene: 7. Germline V lookup: CDR1 SGHNT, CDR2 YYREEE (reference sequence). The CDR3 spans 19 residues. Here the CDR3 DNA reads TGTGCCAGCAGCTTGGCCGGACTAGCGGGAGGGCCGGCCACCGGGGAGCTGTTTTTT. Amino acid sequence: CASSLAGLAGGPATGELFF.

CDR3 region: CASSLGQNNYGYTF. In nucleotides, the CDR3 is TGTGCCAGCAGCTTAGGTCAGAATAACTATGGCTACACCTTC. This chain links TRBV7-2 with TRBJ1-2; D is uncertain. V was cut by 1 base and J by 1 base, with 7 bases left in between. CDR1 and CDR2 from the germline V gene are SGHTA and FQGNSA. This CDR3 contains 14 residues. The full variable domain, with the rest looked up from reference TRBV7-2 and TRBJ1-2, is GAGVSQSPSNKVTEKGKDVELRCDPISGHTALYWYRQSLGQGLEFLIYFQGNSAPDKSGLPSDRFSAERTGGSVSTLTIQRTQQEDSAVYLCASSLGQNNYGYTFGSGTRLTVV.

V and J are TRBV7-2 and TRBJ2-7; TRBD1 aligns across 8 bases. The CDR3 extends over 13 amino acids. Germline CDR1 SGHTA, CDR2 FQGNSA. The V gene end was trimmed by 4 bases and the J gene end by 3 bases; junction bases not matched to a gene: 2. The CDR3 bases are TGTGCCAGCAGCTCCGGGACAGGCTACGAGCAGTACTTC. Its translation is CASSSGTGYEQYF.

This clone has just a few counts. This chain joins TRBV15 and TRBJ1-2; 7 nucleotides line up with TRBD1. Germline assignment: CDR1 LNHNV and CDR2 YYDKDF (reference sequence). The CDR3 runs 13 residues. The trim removed 5 bases at V and 4 bases at J, leaving 4 bases unmatched. The CDR3 DNA follows: TGTGCCACCAGCGCAGGGGGTGGCTATGGCTACACCTTC. Amino acids: CATSAGGGYGYTF.

This clone has just a few counts. This CDR3 reads CASRAGGPGQETQYF. CDR3 sequence (DNA): TGTGCCAGCAGAGCGGGAGGGCCGGGTCAAGAGACCCAGTACTTC. The chain links TRBV5-4 to TRBJ2-5; 10 bases map to TRBD2. Germline trimming cut 5 bases from V and 2 bases from J; bases unmatched to any gene: 6. The CDR3 consists of 15 residues. Germline CDR1 SGHNT, CDR2 YYREEE (reference sequence). Variable domain in full (rest from reference TRBV5-4 and TRBJ2-5): ETGVTQSPTHLIKTRGQQVTLRCSSQSGHNTVSWYQQALGQGPQFIFQYYREEENGRGNFPPRFSGLQFPNYSSELNVNALELDDSALYLCASRAGGPGQETQYFGPGTRLLVL.

This clone has more than one count but fewer than ten. V is TRBV9 and J is TRBJ1-6; 7 bases agree with TRBD1. This CDR3 has 15 amino acids. CDR1 SGDLS and CDR2 YYNGEE come from the germline V gene. V lost 4 bases, J lost 9 bases, and 10 bases stayed unmatched. The CDR3 is CASSKPGTVFSPLHF. In DNA, the CDR3 is TGTGCCAGCAGCAAACCCGGGACAGTATTTTCACCCCTCCACTTT.